Sequencing of this TCR beta chain was carried out in a study of CXCR3-negative and CXCR3-positive naive CD8 T cells. Study-level findings and limits: Partly lower CXCR3 expression followed cryopreservation, and most assays relied on fresh PBMCs. TRB CDR3 properties indicated TCR strength, while surface CD5 was similar across naive subsets. Naive cells, whether CXCR3-negative or CXCR3-positive, had similar TRBV-TRBJ usage, while memory cells differed.

On this clonotype itself: Its antigen is undetermined.

Preparation of TRB cDNA libraries relied on 5' RACE carrying UMI labels. TCRdb re-called the 5' RACE reads and gives one entry per CDR3 protein, without DNA. Its clone listing holds over 100,000 distinct CDR3 sequences. CDR3 length equals 15 residues. The germline V gene encodes CDR1 SGHVS and CDR2 FQNEAQ. The source of this sequence is a human donor in good health. Some clones in this sample may be carry-over from other donors' samples. The rearrangement links TRBV7-8 to TRBJ2-7; TCRdb's assignment of TRBD1 cannot be checked, as there is no DNA. The sequencing input was naive CXCR3- CD8+ T cells from blood. Indicated subset: CD45RO-CCR7+CD27+CD95- naive CD8+ T cells lacking CXCR3 (TNR3-). CDR3 sequence reads: CASSLGGQSSYEQYF. Using reference TRBV7-8 and TRBJ2-7 for the parts outside the CDR3, the full variable domain is GAGVSQSPRYKVAKRGQDVALRCDPISGHVSLFWYQQALGQGPEFLTYFQNEAQLDKSGLPSDRFFAERPEGSVSTLKIQRTQQEDSAVYLCASSLGGQSSYEQYFGPGTRLTVT.